This is a list of T cell receptor beta chains from one sample in a study of CD8 T cells in seronegative destructive rheumatoid arthritis. Repertoires were generated with immunoSEQ multiplex PCR, while TCRdb's copy carries only in-frame clones and drops some. The sample holds 10,000 to 15,000 clones, 75% to 90% seen once. The sequencing input was CD8+ T cells from blood. These receptors all stem from a woman aged 30-50 years with seronegative destructive rheumatoid arthritis. Each CDR3 is given with its conserved first and last residue. The order of the fields is clone size, D gene, V gene, J gene, CDR3 DNA, CDR3 protein. D genes are given only for firm matches. Some rows have no size entry. The others give once, few or many, or a class for an expanded clone.

-	-	TRBV5-1	TRBJ2-3	TGCGCCAGCAGCTTTCAAATCACAGATACGCAGTATTTT	CASSFQITDTQYF
-	-	TRBV2	TRBJ2-1	TGTGCCAGCAGGGTAGACTTGACTTATCCCTCCTACAATGAGCAGTTCTTC	CASRVDLTYPSYNEQFF
-	TRBD1	TRBV13	TRBJ1-3	TGTGCCAGCAGCTTGGACAGGGCTGGAAACACCATATATTTT	CASSLDRAGNTIYF
-	-	TRBV4-1	TRBJ1-3	TGCGCCAGCAGCCAAGTCGATTTCGACAGCTCTGGAAACACCATATATTTT	CASSQVDFDSSGNTIYF
-	-	TRBV5-1	TRBJ1-5	TGCGCCAGCAGCACGGCCGGGGGTCAGCCCCAGCATTTT	CASSTAGGQPQHF
-	-	TRBV15	TRBJ1-3	TGTGCCACCAGCAGAGGTCAGGGATCCTTCTCTGGAAACACCATATATTTT	CATSRGQGSFSGNTIYF
-	-	TRBV27	TRBJ2-7	TGTGCCAGCAGTTTATCGCACGGTTACGAGCAGTACTTC	CASSLSHGYEQYF
once	TRBD2	TRBV15	TRBJ2-3	TGTGCCACCAGCAAGGAGCTAGCGGGTCGGATAGATACGCAGTATTTT	CATSKELAGRIDTQYF
medium-sized	TRBD1	TRBV28	TRBJ1-3	TGTGCCAGCAGTCCGGGGACAGGGAACGGAAACACCATATATTTT	CASSPGTGNGNTIYF
-	-	TRBV27	TRBJ2-5	-	CASSSGLARQETQYF
-	-	TRBV19	TRBJ2-1	TGTGCCAGTAGTCTCGACAGGAGGTTGCGGTTCTTC	CASSLDRRLRFF
-	TRBD1	TRBV10-1	TRBJ2-5	TGCGCCAGCAGTCCAGACAGGGGGCAGGAGGAGACCCAGTACTTC	CASSPDRGQEETQYF
-	-	TRBV28	TRBJ1-1	TGTGCCAGCAGTTTTTTAGGCGGAACTAACACTGAAGCTTTCTTT	CASSFLGGTNTEAFF
-	TRBD2	TRBV29-1	TRBJ2-2	TGCAGCGTTAGAGCGGGGGGGTCGAACACCGGGGAGCTGTTTTTT	CSVRAGGSNTGELFF
-	-	TRBV5-1	TRBJ1-1	TGCGCCAGCAGCTTAAGGGGCTTCGGCACTGAAGCTTTCTTT	CASSLRGFGTEAFF
-	-	TRBV6-6	TRBJ1-5	TGTGCCAGCTCTTTTGCGGGGGACAAAGATCAGCCCCAGCATTTT	CASSFAGDKDQPQHF
-	TRBD2	TRBV27	TRBJ2-1	TGTGCCAGCAGTTTAGTAGCGGGGGGGAACAATGAGCAGTTCTTC	CASSLVAGGNNEQFF
once	-	TRBV10-3	TRBJ1-3	TGTGCCATCAGACAGGAATCTTCTGGAAACACCATATATTTT	CAIRQESSGNTIYF
-	-	TRBV9	TRBJ2-3	TGTGCCAGCAGCGCGAGCGGTCTAGCAGATACGCAGTATTTT	CASSASGLADTQYF
-	TRBD2	TRBV7-3	TRBJ2-3	TGTGCCAGCAGCGAAGACGGGACTAGGGATACGCAGTATTTT	CASSEDGTRDTQYF
-	TRBD1	TRBV4-2	TRBJ1-4	TGTGCCAGCAGCCAAGAGACGGGGACAGTTGGTGAAAAACTGTTTTTT	CASSQETGTVGEKLFF
-	-	TRBV7-8	TRBJ1-2	TGTGCCAGCAGCTTAGGAGCCTCCGGGACATTGAACTATGGCTACACCTTC	CASSLGASGTLNYGYTF
-	TRBD1	TRBV7-8	TRBJ1-1	TGTGCCAGCAGCTATCCGGGACAGGGTATTTTTAGTACTGAAGCTTTCTTT	CASSYPGQGIFSTEAFF
-	-	TRBV19	TRBJ2-1	TGTGCCAGTAGTATAGGGTCAGGGTGGGGTGAGCAGTTCTTC	CASSIGSGWGEQFF
few	TRBD2	TRBV27	TRBJ2-7	TGTGCCAGCGGACTCGGGGTCGGCGGGGGGGTTCACGAGCAGTACTTC	CASGLGVGGGVHEQYF
-	-	TRBV4-1	TRBJ1-3	TGCGCCAGCACCTCAGATCCCAGCGACTCTGGAAACACCATATATTTT	CASTSDPSDSGNTIYF
-	-	TRBV19	TRBJ2-2	TGTGCCAGTTATCGCGGCTCGACCGGGGAGCTGTTTTTT	CASYRGSTGELFF
-	-	TRBV4-2	TRBJ2-7	TGTGCCAGCAGCCACTCCGGGGGCTCCTACGAGCAGTACTTC	CASSHSGGSYEQYF
few	TRBD2	TRBV5-4	TRBJ2-1	TGTGCCAGCAGCCCACTAGCGGGGGGCCTGGGTGAGCAGTTCTTC	CASSPLAGGLGEQFF
-	TRBD1	TRBV6-6	TRBJ2-1	TGTGCCAGTTCACAGGGGCATAGCTCCTACAATGAGCAGTTCTTC	CASSQGHSSYNEQFF
-	-	TRBV7-9	TRBJ1-1	TGTGCCAGCAGCTTTACAATAATCGACAGCGATAACACTGAAGCTTTCTTT	CASSFTIIDSDNTEAFF
few	-	TRBV4-1	TRBJ1-2	TGCGCCAGCAGCCAAGCCGGGACAACCAACTATGGCTACACCTTC	CASSQAGTTNYGYTF
-	-	TRBV6-1	TRBJ1-6	TGTGCCAGCAGTTTGACACAGACAAATTCGCCCCTCCACTTT	CASSLTQTNSPLHF
-	TRBD2	TRBV5-1	TRBJ2-1	TGCGCCAGCAGCTTGTTACCCTCGCTAGCGGGTAATGAGCAGTTCTTC	CASSLLPSLAGNEQFF
-	-	TRBV28	TRBJ2-1	TGTGCCAGCAGTTTAGGCGACAGGAGGAATGAGCAGTTCTTC	CASSLGDRRNEQFF
-	-	TRBV19	TRBJ2-5	TGTGCCAGTTCACTCCAGGCCAGCCAAGAGACCCAGTACTTC	CASSLQASQETQYF
-	TRBD2	TRBV5-1	TRBJ2-5	TGCGCCAGCAGCCAACCTCCATCTAGCGGGGGGGCCCGGGAGACCCAGTACTTC	CASSQPPSSGGARETQYF
-	-	TRBV19	TRBJ1-5	TGTGCCAGTAGTATTAGCGGGGGAGGCAATCAGCCCCAGCATTTT	CASSISGGGNQPQHF
-	TRBD1	TRBV7-9	TRBJ2-6	TGTGCCAGCAATTTACAGGGGTATGGGGCCAACGTCCTGACTTTC	CASNLQGYGANVLTF
-	TRBD2	TRBV13	TRBJ2-3	TGTGCCAGCAGCTTAGTTGCGGGGGGGCCAGATACGCAGTATTTT	CASSLVAGGPDTQYF
-	-	TRBV28	TRBJ2-7	TGTGCCAGCAGAGACTCGGGAGACTCCTACGAGCAGTACTTC	CASRDSGDSYEQYF
-	-	TRBV7-3	TRBJ2-1	TGTGCCAGCAGCTTAGAGGACTATGTCGACAATGAGCAGTTCTTC	CASSLEDYVDNEQFF
-	TRBD1	TRBV5-1	TRBJ2-3	TGCGCCAGCACCCCTTCGGGACAGGGAACAGATACGCAGTATTTT	CASTPSGQGTDTQYF
-	-	TRBV27	TRBJ2-3	TGTGCCAGCAGTTTATCGATCCGGGGAAGGAGCACAGATACGCAGTATTTT	CASSLSIRGRSTDTQYF
-	-	TRBV4-1	TRBJ2-7	TGCGCCAGCAGCCAAGGCCTCGGAGGTCGGCTTTACGAGCAGTACTTC	CASSQGLGGRLYEQYF
-	TRBD1	TRBV5-1	TRBJ2-7	TGCGCCAGCAGCTCCTATAAGACAGGGGTCTCCTACGAGCAGTACTTC	CASSSYKTGVSYEQYF
-	-	TRBV15	TRBJ1-4	TGTGCCACCAGCAGCGCTAGGACGGGGGAAAAACTGTTTTTT	CATSSARTGEKLFF
-	-	TRBV28	TRBJ2-7	TGTGCCAGCAGTTTGCGTTCCAGGGGCCACGAGCAGTACTTC	CASSLRSRGHEQYF
-	-	TRBV5-5	TRBJ1-6	TGTGCCAGCAGCTTGGGAGGGTTGGGCCGCTCACCCCTCCACTTT	CASSLGGLGRSPLHF
-	TRBD1	TRBV5-1	TRBJ1-2	TGCGCCAGCAGCTTGGGGACAGGGGTCGGCTACACCTTC	CASSLGTGVGYTF
-	-	TRBV6-5	TRBJ1-1	TGTGCCAGCAGTGAGAGGCGCAACACTGAAGCTTTCTTT	CASSERRNTEAFF
once	-	TRBV6-1	TRBJ1-2	TGCAGGGTGGGCGCCTATGGCTACACCTTC	CRVGAYGYTF
-	-	TRBV7-9	TRBJ1-2	TGTGCCAGCAGCTTAGCGTCCCAGGTCTTCGACGGCTACACCTTC	CASSLASQVFDGYTF
-	-	TRBV7-9	TRBJ2-2	TGTGCCAGCGCAATCCCAGGGAACAGGGAGCTGTTTTTT	CASAIPGNRELFF
-	TRBD1	TRBV28	TRBJ1-4	TGTGCCAGCAGTTCGTCGACAGGGATTTTTGAAAAACTGTTTTTT	CASSSSTGIFEKLFF
few	-	TRBV10-3	TRBJ1-1	TGTGCCATCGGGCAGGTGAACACTGAAGCTTTCTTT	CAIGQVNTEAFF